A single sample gave rise to the 10 T cell receptor beta chains below, sequenced in a study of T cells in Graves' hyperthyroidism and ophthalmopathy. It was RNA transcripts that yielded the amplified TCR beta CDR3 regions. An initial round of RT-PCR targeting the TCR CDR3 relied on the HTBI primer set. TCRdb used MiXCR to reprocess the multiplex PCR reads, holding one entry per CDR3 protein. The sample holds hundreds of thousands of distinct CDR3 sequences, roughly 37% seen once. Sample: blood. Every receptor here comes from a man between 18 and 29 years old with Graves' hyperthyroidism.

A few counts support this clonotype. The chain is built from TRBV20-1 and TRBJ2-7; TRBD1 aligns across 8 bases. The CDR3 totals 13 residues. After removal of 6 bases from V and 0 bases from J, the junction contained 4 bases not matched to a gene. Germline V gene data show CDR1 as DFQATT and CDR2 as SNEGSKA (reference sequence). This CDR3 reads CSAQGVHSYEQYF. In nucleotides, the CDR3 is TGCAGTGCACAGGGGGTACACTCCTACGAGCAGTACTTC.

This clonotype was recorded a few times. The rearrangement links TRBV20-1 to TRBJ1-1, with TRBD1 as a possible D gene (5 bases). The V gene lost 1 base and the J gene lost 1 base, with 10 bases spanning the gap. This CDR3 spans 14 amino acids. Germline loops: CDR1 DFQATT, CDR2 SNEGSKA (reference sequence). The CDR3 DNA is TGCAGTGCTAGAGCGAAGGGACCGAACACTGAAGCTTTCTTT. Protein sequence: CSARAKGPNTEAFF.

This clonotype was observed a few times. V gene TRBV7-9 combines with J gene TRBJ2-7; no firm D call. Trimming cost V 6 bases and J 3 bases, with 9 bases left between them. The CDR3 totals 12 residues. Per the germline V gene, CDR1 is SEHNR and CDR2 is FQNEAQ (reference sequence). The DNA of the CDR3 is TGTGCCAGCAGTAAAGTGGGCTACGAGCAGTACTTC. Amino acids: CASSKVGYEQYF. Together with reference TRBV7-9 and TRBJ2-7, the CDR3 gives the full variable domain: DTGVSQNPRHKITKRGQNVTFRCDPISEHNRLYWYRQTLGQGPEFLTYFQNEAQLEKSRLLSDRFSAERPKGSFSTLEIQRTEQGDSAMYLCASSKVGYEQYFGPGTRLTVT.

The CDR3 sequence: CSASLAVKMETQYF. In DNA, the CDR3 is TGCAGTGCTAGCCTAGCGGTTAAAATGGAGACCCAGTACTTC. This chain joins TRBV20-1 and TRBJ2-5; 7 bases line up with TRBD2. The V gene's germline CDR1 is DFQATT and CDR2 SNEGSKA (reference sequence). This CDR3 region has 14 residues. The junction had 9 bases not matched to a gene; V was cut back by 3 bases and J by 5 bases.

V gene TRBV12-3 or TRBV12-4 combines with J gene TRBJ2-2, with 8 positions matching TRBD1. After removal of 6 bases from V and 6 bases from J, the junction contained 3 bases not matched to a gene. The CDR3 runs 13 residues. The CDR3 loop reads CASRRTGSGELFF. The CDR3 DNA is TGTGCCAGCAGAAGGACAGGGTCCGGGGAGCTGTTTTTT.

This clonotype was picked up many times. The chain recombines TRBV29-1 with TRBJ2-7, with D perhaps being TRBD1 or TRBD2 (6 bases each). The CDR3 is made up of 15 amino acids. V was clipped by 0 bases and J by 0 bases, with 12 bases between them. Germline V gives CDR1 SQVTM, CDR2 ANQGSEA. CDR3: CSVEDARGPSYEQYF. The CDR3 coding sequence is TGCAGCGTTGAAGATGCTCGGGGGCCCTCCTACGAGCAGTACTTC.

The rearrangement joins TRBV7-2 to TRBJ2-5; tentatively, D is TRBD1 (5 bases). The CDR3 spans 18 residues. Trimming stripped 4 bases from V and 4 bases from J, with 25 bases between. Germline loops: CDR1 SGHTA, CDR2 FQGNSA. The CDR3: CASSSSRDSPKNVETQYF. Here the CDR3 DNA reads TGTGCCAGCAGCTCTAGTCGAGACAGTCCCAAGAATGTAGAGACCCAGTACTTC.

The chain has TRBV19 and TRBJ1-1; 9 bases fit TRBD1. J lost 6 bases, V lost 7 bases, and 12 bases had no gene match. The CDR3 runs 15 residues. CDR1 is LNHDA and CDR2 is SQIVND in the germline V gene (reference sequence). The CDR3, as DNA: TGTGCCAGTACCATGGACAGGGGAGGTTTGGCTGAAGCTTTCTTT. As protein: CASTMDRGGLAEAFF.

This clonotype was detected ten times or more. This chain uses TRBV14 with TRBJ1-2; perhaps TRBD1 as D (5 bases). The CDR3 length is 13 residues. Trimming cost V 1 base and J 4 bases, with 7 bases left between them. From germline, CDR1 is SGHDN and CDR2 FVKESK. CDR3: CASSQGRAYGYTF. The CDR3 coding sequence is TGTGCCAGCAGCCAAGGCAGGGCCTATGGCTACACCTTC.

The V gene is TRBV3-1, the J gene TRBJ1-2, with D possibly TRBD1 on 6 matching bases. This CDR3 has 15 amino acids. Germline V gene data show CDR1 as LGHDT and CDR2 as YNNKEL (reference sequence). V lost 0 bases to trimming and J lost 4 bases, with 12 bases between them. The CDR3 here is CASSQDVGQSYGYTF. The CDR3 coding sequence is TGTGCCAGCAGCCAAGATGTAGGACAGTCCTATGGCTACACCTTC.